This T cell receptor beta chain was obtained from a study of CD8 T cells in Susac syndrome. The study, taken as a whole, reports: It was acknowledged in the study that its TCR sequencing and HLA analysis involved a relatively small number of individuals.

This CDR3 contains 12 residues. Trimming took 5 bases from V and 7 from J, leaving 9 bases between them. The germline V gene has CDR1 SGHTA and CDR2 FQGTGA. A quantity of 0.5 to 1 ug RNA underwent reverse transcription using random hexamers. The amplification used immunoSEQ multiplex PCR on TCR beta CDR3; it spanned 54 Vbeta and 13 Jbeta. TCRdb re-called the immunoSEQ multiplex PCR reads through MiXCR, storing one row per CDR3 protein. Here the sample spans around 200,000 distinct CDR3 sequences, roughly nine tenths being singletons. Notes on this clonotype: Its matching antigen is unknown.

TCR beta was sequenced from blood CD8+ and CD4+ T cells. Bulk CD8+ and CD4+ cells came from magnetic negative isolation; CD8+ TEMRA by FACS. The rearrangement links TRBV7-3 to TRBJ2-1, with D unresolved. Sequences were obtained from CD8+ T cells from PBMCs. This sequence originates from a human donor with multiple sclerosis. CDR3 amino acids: CASSPDLNEQFF. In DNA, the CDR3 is TGTGCCAGCAGCCCGGACCTTAATGAGCAGTTCTTC.